Shown below are 15 T cell receptor beta chains from a single sample sequenced in a study of OX40 agonist ivuxolimab in advanced cancers. Profiling relied on immunoSEQ multiplex PCR, and the TCRdb table lists in-frame clones only, not all of them. The table records almost 80,000 clones, around 87% of them present only once. Specimen: CD4+ or CD8+ T cells sorted from blood, collected in a trial of the OX40 agonist ivuxolimab. These receptors came from an adult with an advanced solid tumor such as melanoma, head and neck, liver or kidney cancer.

The J gene is TRBJ2-5, the V gene TRBV19; 10 bases fit TRBD2. The J call may not be correct, given that the DNA end is closer to TRBJ2-7. CDR3 length equals 15 residues. Germline CDR1 LNHDA, CDR2 SQIVND (reference sequence). CDR3 DNA sequence: TGTGCCAGTAGTATGATCCTAGCGGGAGCCTACGAGCAGTACTTC. This codes for CASSMILAGAYEQYF.

This clone was detected only a few times. This chain uses TRBV6-5 with TRBJ2-7; tentative D call: TRBD1 (6 bases). Trimming cost V 6 bases and J 1 base, with 13 bases left between them. The CDR3 contains 14 residues. CDR1 MNHEY and CDR2 SVGAGI come from the germline V gene. CDR3 in DNA: TGTGCCAGCAGACAGACACAGGGATCCTACGAGCAGTACTTC. It encodes CASRQTQGSYEQYF.

The gene calls are TRBV19 and TRBJ1-5; the match to TRBD1 covers 8 bases. Germline trimming cut 4 bases from V and 9 bases from J; bases unmatched to any gene: 11. The germline gives CDR1 LNHDA, CDR2 SQIVND (reference sequence). The CDR3 totals 15 residues. The CDR3 is CASSRNGQGTSPQHF. The CDR3, as DNA: TGTGCCAGTAGTAGAAACGGACAGGGCACCTCGCCCCAGCATTTT.

J is TRBJ2-1 and V is TRBV18; tentative D call: TRBD2 (6 bases). The V and J ends lost 0 bases and 5 bases respectively, with 8 bases between them. CDR1 and CDR2 from the germline V gene are KGHSH and LQKENI. This CDR3 is 14 amino acids long. CDR3 amino acids: CASSPPGLNNEQFF. The CDR3 coding sequence is TGTGCCAGCTCACCACCGGGACTTAACAATGAGCAGTTCTTC.

The chain uses TRBV6-6 and TRBJ1-4, with TRBD1 as a possible D gene (5 bases). In germline, CDR1 is MNHNY, CDR2 SVGAGI (reference sequence). The CDR3 is made up of 15 amino acids. With 6 bases removed from V and 3 bases from J, the gap between germline ends came to 14 bases. In DNA, the CDR3 is TGTGCCAGCAGCGGGCCCGGGGCGGCTAATGAAAAACTGTTTTTT. Residues: CASSGPGAANEKLFF.

This chain links TRBV2 with TRBJ2-7; possible D gene TRBD2, 6 bases. Trimming pared 4 bases from V and 0 bases from J, leaving 19 bases between. The germline gives CDR1 SNHLY, CDR2 FYNNEI. The CDR3 extends over 17 amino acids. The CDR3, as DNA: TGTGCCAGCAGTGCGCAAATCGGGACTGTAATCTCCTACGAGCAGTACTTC. The encoded protein is CASSAQIGTVISYEQYF.

In this sample, this clone turned up a few times. The chain recombines TRBV10-3 with TRBJ2-1; 10 bases are a match to TRBD2. CDR1 ENHRY and CDR2 SYGVKD come from the germline V gene. The CDR3 contains 14 residues. This CDR3 is CASSSLAGDAEQFF. DNA for the CDR3: TGTGCAAGTTCTTCCCTAGCGGGGGACGCTGAGCAGTTCTTC.

CDR3 nucleotides: TGTGCCAGCAGCAAAGGACTTCTGGTGCAGTATTTT. Translated, it gives CASSKGLLVQYF. The chain joins TRBV5-6 to TRBJ2-3, with a weak D call TRBD2 (5 bases). CDR3 length: 12 amino acids. Germline CDR1 reads SGHDT; CDR2 reads YYEEEE. V was cut by 4 bases and J by 11 bases, with 14 bases left in between.

The CDR3 is CASSLATSGTSSYEQYF. The CDR3 nucleotides are TGTGCCAGCAGCTTGGCGACTAGCGGGACGAGCTCCTACGAGCAGTACTTC. The rearrangement joins TRBV5-5 to TRBJ2-7; TRBD2 agrees at 11 bases. Germline loops: CDR1 SGHKS, CDR2 YYEKEE (reference sequence). The CDR3 spans 17 residues. V shed 0 bases, J shed 0 bases, and the junction held 5 bases outside the gene matches.

The rearrangement joins TRBV28 to TRBJ1-2, with a possible D match to TRBD1 (6 bases). Germline lookup yields CDR1 MDHEN and CDR2 SYDVKM. V lost 6 bases and J lost 8, with 16 bases in between. The CDR3 covers 13 residues. The CDR3 DNA reads as TGTGCCAGCAGGCGTTACGGGGGGCAAGGCTACACCTTC. This translates into CASRRYGGQGYTF.

This rearrangement joins TRBV5-4 to TRBJ2-3, with D possibly TRBD2 on 5 matching bases. This CDR3 is built from 14 residues. V lost 3 bases, J lost 3 bases, and 11 bases lay in between. Per germline, CDR1 SGHNT and CDR2 YYREEE (reference sequence). The CDR3 region has the DNA TGTGCCAGCAGCTCCCCGGGGAAAACAGATACGCAGTATTTT. Translation: CASSSPGKTDTQYF.

The chain uses TRBV5-4 and TRBJ2-7, with D perhaps TRBD1 (6 bases). This CDR3 is 14 amino acids long. Deletions cut 3 bases from V and 3 bases from J, with 13 bases between. Per germline, CDR1 SGHNT and CDR2 YYREEE (reference sequence). The CDR3 region has the DNA TGTGCCAGCAGCTCGAAGAAAGGGGGCTACGAGCAGTACTTC. Translating it yields CASSSKKGGYEQYF.

J is TRBJ1-2 and V is TRBV7-2, with D unresolved. The germline V gene encodes CDR1 SGHTA and CDR2 FQGNSA. The CDR3 covers 15 residues. V lost 1 base and J lost 7, with 16 bases in between. CDR3 loop: CASSLDGPGLFGYTF. In DNA form, the CDR3 reads TGTGCCAGCAGCTTAGATGGGCCTGGTTTATTTGGCTACACCTTC. Drawing the rest from reference TRBV7-2 and TRBJ1-2, the complete variable domain is GAGVSQSPSNKVTEKGKDVELRCDPISGHTALYWYRQSLGQGLEFLIYFQGNSAPDKSGLPSDRFSAERTGGSVSTLTIQRTQQEDSAVYLCASSLDGPGLFGYTFGSGTRLTVV.

J is TRBJ1-1 and V is TRBV18; the D gene is possibly TRBD1 (5 bases). Germline values: CDR1 KGHSH, CDR2 LQKENI. The V end was cut by 1 base, the J end by 10 bases, with 13 bases between. The CDR3 is 13 amino acids. This CDR3 reads CASSPLEGPRAFF. The CDR3 DNA sequence: TGTGCCAGCTCACCACTCGAGGGGCCTCGAGCTTTCTTT.

This chain links TRBV5-4 with TRBJ2-1; D ambiguous. Germline V CDR1 and CDR2: SGHNT, YYREEE (reference sequence). V was pared by 3 bases and J by 6 bases, with 13 bases between. The CDR3 totals 14 residues. CDR3 residues: CASSSRMTFNEQFF. The CDR3, as DNA: TGTGCCAGCAGCTCTCGGATGACTTTCAATGAGCAGTTCTTC.